There are a few counts of the clone carrying this T cell receptor beta chain. Its antigen is not identified. These data originate in a study of T-cell reconstitution after alpha-beta-depleted transplantation in children. Notes on the study in general: There were some patients whose high TCRbeta diversity at day 60 came from surviving recipient T cells and thymic progenitors. A year post-transplant, T-cell counts and diversity derived mostly from newly produced T cells. As was reported, about two months after transplant, alpha-beta T cells came from several hundred expanded graft clones.

The CDR3 loop spans 15 amino acids. Germline V gene lookup returns CDR1 SGHAT and CDR2 FQNNGV. Trimming shortened V by 1 base and J by 4 bases, and 10 bases separated the two germline ends. During its preparation, the TCRbeta library received unique molecular identifiers. Using its own MiXCR run on the PCR reads, TCRdb lists one record per CDR3 protein. This table holds around 300,000 distinct CDR3 sequences, just over 7.5% found once. The starting material was peripheral blood, obtained 360 days after TCRalphabeta/CD19-depleted stem cell transplant. The chain employs TRBV11-2 and TRBJ1-4; D perhaps matches TRBD1 (5 bases). The receptor was derived from a female patient aged 2-10 years who had a stem cell transplant for Fanconi anemia, so the T cells may come from the graft donor. CDR3: CASSLGGTFNEKLFF. The CDR3 coding sequence is TGTGCCAGCAGCTTAGGTGGGACCTTTAATGAAAAACTGTTTTTT.